A selection of T cell receptor beta chains follows, all from one sample in a study of cytomegalovirus exposure and HLA in healthy donors. The repertoire was sequenced with immunoSEQ multiplex PCR; TCRdb's copy has only in-frame clones and lacks some. The sample includes tens of thousands of clones, approximately 85% of them seen just once. Sequences were obtained from PBMCs. The source of these receptors is a female donor in good health and CMV-seronegative. The CDR3 runs from the conserved cysteine through the conserved F or W. The order of the fields is J gene, clone size, V gene, D gene, CDR3 DNA, CDR3 protein. D genes are given only for firm matches. The listing skips clone size in some rows; elsewhere it reads once, few, many or a size class.

TRBJ2-7 - TRBV2 TRBD2 TGTGCCAGCAGGAAACTAGCGGGAGGCTACGAGCAGTACTTC CASRKLAGGYEQYF
TRBJ1-1 few TRBV13 - TGTGCCAGCAGCGCCCGACCTGTGAGGGCTTTCTTT CASSARPVRAFF
TRBJ2-7 - TRBV5-1 TRBD1 TGCGCCAGCAGCGGGGGACAGTACTTTGTTTTCTACGAGCAGTACTTC CASSGGQYFVFYEQYF
TRBJ2-5 - TRBV4-2 TRBD2 TGTGCCAGCAGCCAAGTAGGGGCGGGGGAAGAGACCCAGTACTTC CASSQVGAGEETQYF
TRBJ2-1 - TRBV5-5 TRBD2 TGTGCCAGCAGCATGGGACTAGCGGGAAGTGAAGGTGAGCAGTTCTTC CASSMGLAGSEGEQFF
TRBJ2-7 - TRBV7-2 TRBD2 TGTGCCAGCAGCTTCGGGTCTAGCGGAACCTACGAGCAGTACTTC CASSFGSSGTYEQYF
TRBJ2-3 - TRBV5-1 TRBD1 TGCGCCAGCAGCGCAGGGGGCACCCTAGATACGCAGTATTTT CASSAGGTLDTQYF
TRBJ1-5 - TRBV10-3 TRBD1 TGTGCCATCAGAAGGACAGGGGTATCGGGCAATCAGCCCCAGCATTTT CAIRRTGVSGNQPQHF
TRBJ1-1 - TRBV28 - TGTGCCAGCATCCTTTCCCAGTACTCCAGGGACACTGAAGCTTTCTTT CASILSQYSRDTEAFF
TRBJ2-2 - TRBV15 - TGTGCCACCAGCAGAGCACTAGTAGGCACCGGGGAGCTGTTTTTT CATSRALVGTGELFF
TRBJ2-1 - TRBV7-7 - TGTGCTAGCAGCTTAGATGGTAGCTCCTACAATGAGCAGTTCTTC CASSLDGSSYNEQFF
TRBJ1-5 - TRBV10-2 TRBD1 TGCGCCAGCAGTGCCCAGGGGGACAATCAGCCCCAGCATTTT CASSAQGDNQPQHF
TRBJ2-7 - TRBV5-4 - TGTGCCAGCAGCTTGGCACAGGGTGGGTACGAGCAGTACTTC CASSLAQGGYEQYF
TRBJ1-3 - TRBV18 - TGTGCCAGCTCCTCGACAGCAATCTCTGGAAACACCATATATTTT CASSSTAISGNTIYF
TRBJ2-7 - TRBV28 TRBD2 TGTGCCAGCAGGGGAGGGACTAGCAGTTACGAGCAGTACTTC CASRGGTSSYEQYF
TRBJ2-7 - TRBV6-5 - TGTGCCAGCAGTTTCAGGCAGAGAACCTACGAGCAGTACTTC CASSFRQRTYEQYF
TRBJ1-2 - TRBV28 - TGTGCCAGCAATTCACTCGACTTTTACTATGGCTACACCTTC CASNSLDFYYGYTF
TRBJ2-1 - TRBV7-3 - TGTGCCAGCAGCTTAAGTCAGGGGAACAATGAGCAGTTCTTC CASSLSQGNNEQFF